The 32 T cell receptor beta chains below were found in one sample sequenced in a study of blood T cell repertoires in COVID-19. Assay used: immunoSEQ multiplex PCR; TCRdb lists only in-frame clones, some missing. The sample lists 290,000 or so clones, 90% occurring once. Sequenced input: PBMCs or T cells enriched from blood (not recorded which). The receptors were sampled from a woman younger than 30 with acute COVID-19.

The CDR3 is CSASDRGNYGYTF. The CDR3 DNA reads as TGCAGTGCTAGTGATCGGGGGAACTATGGCTACACCTTC. The V call is TRBV20-1, the J call TRBJ1-2, with D possibly matching TRBD1 (5 bases). The V gene's germline CDR1 is DFQATT and CDR2 SNEGSKA (reference sequence). Trimming stripped 3 bases from V and 2 bases from J, with 10 bases between. The CDR3 has 13 residues.

The V call is TRBV24-1, the J call TRBJ2-2, with D possibly being TRBD1 (6 bases). The CDR3 is 15 residues long. Trimming shortened V by 4 bases and J by 1 base, and 9 bases separated the two germline ends. Looked up from germline, CDR1 is KGHDR and CDR2 is SFDVKD. The CDR3 spells CATSEVGQNTGELFF. The CDR3, as DNA: TGTGCCACCAGTGAGGTGGGACAGAACACCGGGGAGCTGTTTTTT.

For this clone: At one end the junction does not follow the germline gene, possibly because of a read error. The V gene is TRBV2, the J gene TRBJ1-3; D gene ambiguous. The germline V gene encodes CDR1 SNHLY and CDR2 FYNNEI. The CDR3 covers 13 residues. The CDR3 protein is CASSEAIGNTIYF. CDR3 coding DNA: TGTGCCAGCAGCGAAGCTATAGGAAACACCATATATTTT.

V and J are TRBV27 and TRBJ1-2; possibly TRBD1 for D (5 bases). CDR1 is MNHEY, CDR2 SMNVEV, per germline (reference sequence). CDR3 length equals 15 residues. Trimming left V 3 bases short and J 4 bases short, with 15 bases between. The CDR3 DNA follows: TGTGCCAGCAGTTTCGGCCCGACAGTGCCCTATGGCTACACCTTC. Residues: CASSFGPTVPYGYTF.

The chain has TRBV25-1 and TRBJ2-1, with TRBD2 as a possible D gene (6 bases). V lost 7 bases to trimming and J lost 7 bases, with 14 bases between them. The CDR3 length is 13 residues. Germline assignment: CDR1 MGHDK and CDR2 SYGVNS. This CDR3 reads CASMRLGLNEQFF. As DNA, the CDR3 is TGTGCCAGCATGAGACTAGGATTGAATGAGCAGTTCTTC.

This chain joins TRBV6-5 and TRBJ2-2, with a possible D match to TRBD2 (5 bases). From germline, CDR1 is MNHEY and CDR2 SVGAGI. Trimming shortened V by 2 bases and J by 7 bases, and 14 bases separated the two germline ends. The CDR3 consists of 15 residues. Written as DNA, the CDR3 is TGTGCCAGCAGTTACAACGGGGAGCATAGCGGGGAGCTGTTTTTT. Protein: CASSYNGEHSGELFF.

The rearrangement uses TRBV27 and TRBJ2-2; D is undetermined. This CDR3 contains 14 residues. CDR1 is MNHEY, CDR2 SMNVEV, per germline (reference sequence). The V end was cut by 3 bases, the J end by 4 bases, with 9 bases between. CDR3: CASSLTRITGELFF. For the CDR3, the DNA is TGTGCCAGCAGTTTGACTCGAATCACCGGGGAGCTGTTTTTT.

This clone was detected only a few times. This sequence joins TRBV19 and TRBJ1-2, with TRBD1 as a possible D gene (6 bases). This CDR3 contains 13 residues. Germline V gene data show CDR1 as LNHDA and CDR2 as SQIVND (reference sequence). Trimming cost V 8 bases and J 5 bases, with 15 bases left between them. For the CDR3, the DNA is TGTGCCAGTGAAACCGGGACATCTTATGGCTACACCTTC. Amino acid sequence: CASETGTSYGYTF.

V and J are TRBV9 and TRBJ2-1, with a tentative D call TRBD2 (6 bases). This CDR3 spans 14 amino acids. The germline V gene encodes CDR1 SGDLS and CDR2 YYNGEE. V was shortened by 0 bases and J by 8 bases, with 12 bases between the two germline ends. CDR3 DNA sequence: TGTGCCAGCAGCGTAGTTGGAGGGGACGATGAGCAGTTCTTC. Protein: CASSVVGGDDEQFF. Full variable domain (missing parts from reference TRBV9 and TRBJ2-1): DSGVTQTPKHLITATGQRVTLRCSPRSGDLSVYWYQQSLDQGLQFLIQYYNGEERAKGNILERFSAQQFPDLHSELNLSSLELGDSALYFCASSVVGGDDEQFFGPGTRLTVL.

This clone was counted a single time. The chain carries TRBV24-1 and TRBJ1-2, with D maybe TRBD1 (5 bases). Per germline, CDR1 KGHDR and CDR2 SFDVKD. The length of the CDR3 is 15 residues. With 3 bases removed from V and 0 bases from J, the gap between germline ends came to 10 bases. The CDR3 nucleotides are TGTGCCACCAGTGATAGGGGATCATCTAACTATGGCTACACCTTC. This sequence encodes CATSDRGSSNYGYTF.

The CDR3 DNA sequence: TGCAGCGTTCATTGGCCTAGCGGGAGCGAGACCCAGTACTTC. Its translation: CSVHWPSGSETQYF. V and J are TRBV29-1 and TRBJ2-5; 10 bases map to TRBD2. The germline gives CDR1 SQVTM, CDR2 ANQGSEA. Losses at the gene ends were 5 bases for V and 5 bases for J; bases not matched to a gene: 8. The CDR3 spans 14 residues.

The chain recombines TRBV30 with TRBJ1-4, with 8 positions matching TRBD1. This CDR3 is built from 15 residues. The germline V gene has CDR1 GTSNPN and CDR2 SVGIG (reference sequence). V shed 2 bases and J 8 bases; nucleotides not matched to a gene: 10. CDR3 protein: CAWSKGDRGFEKLFF. The CDR3 nucleotides are TGTGCCTGGAGTAAGGGCGACAGGGGTTTCGAAAAACTGTTTTTT.

This sequence joins TRBV6-2 or TRBV6-3 and TRBJ2-2; TRBD2 agrees at 10 bases. The CDR3 extends over 19 amino acids. V shed 0 bases, J shed 0 bases, and the junction held 7 bases outside the gene matches. Germline V gives CDR1 MNHEY, CDR2 SVGEGT. The DNA of the CDR3 is TGTGCCAGCAGTTACTCCCGGGGGACTAGCGCGGCGAACACCGGGGAGCTGTTTTTT. Translating it yields CASSYSRGTSAANTGELFF.

The chain is built from TRBV9 and TRBJ2-7; 9 bases agree with TRBD2. Germline-derived CDR1 and CDR2 are SGDLS and YYNGEE. The CDR3 loop spans 17 amino acids. V was clipped by 4 bases and J by 1 base; unmatched bases: 12. The CDR3 nucleotides read TGTGCCAGCAGCTCCGGTCGACTAGCGGATCTTTCCTACGAGCAGTACTTC. It codes for CASSSGRLADLSYEQYF.

This clone was observed a single time. The V call is TRBV30, the J call TRBJ1-5, with D maybe TRBD1 (5 bases). V lost 2 bases to trimming and J lost 3 bases, with 8 bases between them. Germline lookup yields CDR1 GTSNPN and CDR2 SVGIG (reference sequence). The CDR3 contains 13 residues. The CDR3 here is CAWSSTANQPQHF. The CDR3 region has the DNA TGTGCCTGGAGTTCGACAGCCAATCAGCCCCAGCATTTT.

This clone was seen a single time. The rearrangement links TRBV5-1 to TRBJ2-7; 10 bases are a match to TRBD2. The germline V gene has CDR1 SGHRS and CDR2 YFSETQ. With V trimmed by 1 base and J by 5 bases, 6 bases remained unmatched. This CDR3 has 15 residues. CDR3 sequence: CASSLSLSGRDEQYF. The CDR3 bases are TGCGCCAGCAGCTTGAGTCTGAGCGGGAGGGACGAGCAGTACTTC.

This clone was observed once. V gene TRBV30 combines with J gene TRBJ1-2; 9 bases agree with TRBD1. Germline V CDR1 and CDR2: GTSNPN, SVGIG (reference sequence). Trimming took 1 base from V and 4 from J; bases not matched to a gene: 7. The CDR3 covers 15 residues. The CDR3 DNA reads as TGTGCCTGGAGTGGGGGGACAGGGAAATTCTATGGCTACACCTTC. Its protein is CAWSGGTGKFYGYTF.

The chain carries TRBV6-5 and TRBJ2-1; 10 nucleotides match TRBD2. Germline CDR1 and CDR2: MNHEY and SVGAGI. The CDR3 covers 16 residues. J lost 12 bases, V lost 0 bases, and 11 bases had no gene match. CDR3 sequence: CASSYSSGLAVRRQFF. The CDR3 bases are TGTGCCAGCAGTTACTCGAGCGGACTAGCGGTTCGAAGGCAGTTCTTC.

The rearrangement joins TRBV6-2 or TRBV6-3 to TRBJ2-1; 13 positions agree with TRBD2. Trimming cost V 0 bases and J 6 bases; bases outside gene matches: 14. Germline V CDR1 and CDR2: MNHEY, SVGEGT. The CDR3 extends over 20 amino acids. The CDR3 bases are TGTGCCAGCAGTTACTCTTATTTGACTAGCGGGAGGCCCTCGGGCAATGAGCAGTTCTTC. This gives the protein CASSYSYLTSGRPSGNEQFF.

The rearrangement links TRBV28 to TRBJ1-1; 9 nucleotides agree with TRBD1. The CDR3 has 16 amino acids. Trimming at V came to 5 bases and at J to 4 bases, leaving 11 bases not matched to a gene. Looked up from germline, CDR1 is MDHEN and CDR2 is SYDVKM. CDR3 residues: CASSMGGTGGITEAFF. The CDR3 DNA reads as TGTGCCAGCAGTATGGGTGGAACAGGGGGCATCACTGAAGCTTTCTTT.

The chain combines TRBV3-1 (or the pseudogene TRBV3-2) with TRBJ1-1; D is undetermined. This CDR3 region has 14 residues. V shed 4 bases and J shed 3 bases, with 12 bases lying between them. Germline V lookup: CDR1 LGHDT, CDR2 YNNKEL (reference sequence). The DNA for the CDR3 is TGTGCCAGCAGCCCGCATGGTCAGTACACTGAAGCTTTCTTT. It yields the protein CASSPHGQYTEAFF.

The gene calls are TRBV15 and TRBJ1-6, with D possibly being TRBD1 (5 bases). Germline CDR1 and CDR2: LNHNV and YYDKDF (reference sequence). The CDR3 runs 16 residues. V was pared by 5 bases and J by 4 bases, with 15 bases between. The CDR3 nucleotides are TGTGCCACCAGCGTTACTTTGGACAAATATAATTCACCCCTCCACTTT. Translation: CATSVTLDKYNSPLHF.

This clone was counted a few times. The V and J genes are TRBV11-3 and TRBJ2-3, with a tentative D call TRBD1 (5 bases). Germline values: CDR1 SGHNT, CDR2 YENEEA. This CDR3 has 15 residues. Trimming stripped 5 bases from V and 4 bases from J, with 16 bases between. CDR3 in DNA: TGTGCCAGCAGCCCATCGGCAGGGTCGGCAGATACGCAGTATTTT. As protein: CASSPSAGSADTQYF.

This chain connects TRBV19 to TRBJ1-5, with D maybe TRBD1 (5 bases). This CDR3 has 16 residues. V lost 4 bases to trimming and J lost 1 base, with 14 bases between them. Germline loops: CDR1 LNHDA, CDR2 SQIVND (reference sequence). CDR3: CASSKGRLDSNQPQHF. The CDR3 DNA is TGTGCCAGTAGTAAGGGGCGGCTGGACAGCAATCAGCCCCAGCATTTT. Complete variable domain (other parts from reference TRBV19 and TRBJ1-5): DGGITQSPKYLFRKEGQNVTLSCEQNLNHDAMYWYRQDPGQGLRLIYYSQIVNDFQKGDIAEGYSVSREKKESFPLTVTSAQKNPTAFYLCASSKGRLDSNQPQHFGDGTRLSIL.

The chain joins TRBV5-1 to TRBJ2-1, with TRBD2 matching 9 bases. V dropped 2 bases and J dropped 8; count of bases not matched to a gene: 11. The CDR3 is 16 amino acids. Germline CDR1 is SGHRS and CDR2 is YFSETQ. The CDR3 DNA follows: TGCGCCAGCAGCTTAGGAGGCGGCGGGAGGGCCGATGAGCAGTTCTTC. Translation gives CASSLGGGGRADEQFF.

The V gene is TRBV18, the J gene TRBJ2-6; D is ambiguous. Per the germline V gene, CDR1 is KGHSH and CDR2 is LQKENI. The CDR3 consists of 16 residues. The V end was cut by 3 bases, the J end by 2 bases, with 11 bases between. The CDR3 nucleotides read TGTGCCAGCTCACCTTCTGCTACGCCTGGGGCCAACGTCCTGACTTTC. Translation: CASSPSATPGANVLTF.

The chain combines TRBV19 with TRBJ1-1; a possible D gene is TRBD1 (5 bases). CDR3 length equals 15 residues. CDR1 LNHDA and CDR2 SQIVND come from the germline V gene (reference sequence). V lost 3 bases to trimming and J lost 1 base, with 12 bases between them. CDR3 sequence (DNA): TGTGCCAGTAGTATTCTTCGGGGGAGGAACACTGAAGCTTTCTTT. Encoded protein: CASSILRGRNTEAFF.

The rearrangement uses TRBV7-9 and TRBJ2-2, with a possible D match to TRBD2 (5 bases). CDR3 length: 15 residues. V was clipped by 3 bases and J by 3 bases, with 11 bases between them. Germline CDR1 is SEHNR and CDR2 is FQNEAQ (reference sequence). The CDR3 DNA is TGTGCCAGCAGCTTCGGGTCAGCGGACACCGGGGAGCTGTTTTTT. Protein sequence: CASSFGSADTGELFF.

The table lists this clone with a count of one. The chain couples TRBV28 to TRBJ1-2; D remains ambiguous. The CDR3 extends over 14 amino acids. V gave up 8 bases and J gave up 6 bases, with 19 bases separating them. CDR1 and CDR2 (germline): MDHEN, SYDVKM. The CDR3 coding sequence is TGTGCCAGCTCCCCCGCTGAGACACAAAATGGCTACACCTTC. It translates to CASSPAETQNGYTF.

This clone was counted ten times or more. The CDR3 DNA is TGTGCCAGCAGCCCCCAACCGGCGGGATGGACAGATACGCAGTATTTT. As protein: CASSPQPAGWTDTQYF. V and J are TRBV7-3 and TRBJ2-3, with D maybe TRBD2 (6 bases). V lost 5 bases and J lost 3, with 18 bases in between. The CDR3 contains 16 residues. Germline V gives CDR1 SGHTA, CDR2 FQGTGA.

V is TRBV7-9 and J is TRBJ1-1, with a weak D call TRBD1 (5 bases). The length of the CDR3 is 16 residues. Germline values: CDR1 SEHNR, CDR2 FQNEAQ (reference sequence). V dropped 5 bases and J dropped 3 bases, with 19 bases sitting between them. For the CDR3, the DNA is TGTGCCAGCAGCCTATTGGAGGGGCTTGGGGACACTGAAGCTTTCTTT. It specifies CASSLLEGLGDTEAFF.

This clone was seen once. V and J are TRBV27 and TRBJ2-5; D gene ambiguous. Per the germline V gene, CDR1 is MNHEY and CDR2 is SMNVEV (reference sequence). V was shortened by 4 bases and J by 5 bases, with 8 bases between the two germline ends. This CDR3 region has 12 residues. CDR3 coding DNA: TGTGCCAGCAGTTCTAACGGGGAGACCCAGTACTTC. This sequence encodes CASSSNGETQYF.